The clone carrying this T cell receptor beta chain was seen only a few times. What it binds is unknown. The sequenced fragment ends 3 residues before the CDR3 boundary, so the rest is inferred from the germline J gene. This sample is part of a study of T cell clonality in common variable immunodeficiency. Study outcomes and limitations: Compared with healthy controls, CVID subjects showed increased TCRbeta clonality, mostly in about a third. Links between repertoire features and CVID complications were heterogeneity-limited. Reportedly, TCR beta sequences from common variable immunodeficiency showed fewer deletions and N-nucleotide insertions. Fewer TCRbeta clones were shared among CVID subjects than controls.

Only in-frame clones appear in the TCRdb table, and some are missing; sequencing was by immunoSEQ multiplex PCR. The sample includes tens of thousands of clones, none of them occurring once. The V end was cut by 7 bases, the J end by 5 bases, with 18 bases between. This CDR3 is built from 14 residues. Germline values: CDR1 SGHNT, CDR2 YENEEA. The sequence was collected from a person between 18 and 75 years old in good health. This chain connects TRBV11-3 to TRBJ2-7; TRBD2 is a possible D gene (6 bases). Sequencing used peripheral blood mononuclear cells. The sequenced CDR3 bases are TGTGCCAGCAAGGTGGCGGGGAGTCGGAACGAG. This encodes CASKVAGSRNE. The CDR3 in full is CASKVAGSRNEQYF.